This passage covers 17 T cell receptor beta chains from one sample sequenced in a study of shared clonotypes between healthy human individuals. The method was immunoSEQ multiplex PCR; TCRdb's version includes in-frame clones alone and lacks a portion of them. The sample records nearly 750,000 clones, roughly two thirds being singletons. The specimen was memory CD4+ T cells sorted from blood. The subset was: CD45RA-negative fraction. The origin of the receptors is a woman aged 25 to 39 in good health.

The chain uses TRBV6-5 and TRBJ1-2, with D possibly TRBD1 on 5 matching bases. Germline V gives CDR1 MNHEY, CDR2 SVGAGI. V was shortened by 5 bases and J by 3 bases, with 7 bases between the two germline ends. The CDR3 is 12 residues long. CDR3 amino acids: CASSTTDYGYTF. CDR3 DNA sequence: TGTGCCAGCAGTACGACAGACTATGGCTACACCTTC.

This clone was observed a handful of times. The chain uses TRBV10-3 and TRBJ1-5; 7 positions match TRBD1. The CDR3 is 14 amino acids. Germline values: CDR1 ENHRY, CDR2 SYGVKD. The trim removed 7 bases at V and 0 bases at J, leaving 3 bases unmatched. The CDR3 nucleotides are TGTGCCATCAAGGGACAGTATAGCAATCAGCCCCAGCATTTT. Residues: CAIKGQYSNQPQHF.

The genes are TRBV4-1 and TRBJ2-7; D call uncertain. In germline, CDR1 is MGHRA, CDR2 YSYEKL. Trimming removed 1 base from V and 0 bases from J, with 10 bases in between. The CDR3 runs to 15 residues. The CDR3 region is CASSQGPSVSYEQYF. CDR3 coding DNA: TGCGCCAGCAGCCAAGGCCCCTCGGTCTCCTACGAGCAGTACTTC.

This clone appeared a few times. CDR3 sequence (DNA): TGTGCCTGGAGCCCCCCGGGGACCAACACCGGGGAGCTGTTTTTT. It yields the protein CAWSPPGTNTGELFF. This rearrangement joins TRBV30 to TRBJ2-2; either TRBD1 or TRBD2 may fit D (5 bases each). Germline CDR1 reads GTSNPN; CDR2 reads SVGIG (reference sequence). The CDR3 length is 15 residues. V shed 3 bases and J shed 2 bases, with 13 bases lying between them.

The V gene is TRBV7-2, the J gene TRBJ2-1; D remains unclear. In germline, CDR1 is SGHTA, CDR2 FQGNSA. With 1 base removed from V and 4 bases from J, the gap between germline ends came to 5 bases. This CDR3 comprises 13 residues. The DNA for the CDR3 is TGTGCCAGCAGCTTAGTCCTTTACAATGAGCAGTTCTTC. Translated: CASSLVLYNEQFF.

V gene TRBV28 combines with J gene TRBJ2-2, with 8 bases fitting TRBD1. This CDR3 is built from 17 residues. Per the germline V gene, CDR1 is MDHEN and CDR2 is SYDVKM. The ends lost 5 bases at V and 7 bases at J; junction bases unmatched: 15. The CDR3 reads CASSPPPGQAGFGELFF. CDR3 nucleotides: TGTGCCAGCAGTCCCCCTCCGGGACAGGCGGGTTTCGGGGAGCTGTTTTTT. The entire variable domain, with the rest obtained from reference TRBV28 and TRBJ2-2, is as follows: DVKVTQSSRYLVKRTGEKVFLECVQDMDHENMFWYRQDPGLGLRLIYFSYDVKMKEKGDIPEGYSVSREKKERFSLILESASTNQTSMYLCASSPPPGQAGFGELFFGEGSRLTVL.

In its sample, this clone was seen a few times. Other DNA sequences in this sample translate to the same CDR3. V gene TRBV28 combines with J gene TRBJ2-7; D is unresolved. Trimming took 3 bases from V and 3 from J, leaving 3 bases between them. The CDR3 consists of 11 residues. Germline CDR1 reads MDHEN; CDR2 reads SYDVKM. CDR3 nucleotides: TGTGCCAGCAGTTTGATCTACGAGCAGTACTTC. This gives the protein CASSLIYEQYF.

The rearrangement uses TRBV5-1 and TRBJ2-7, with D possibly TRBD2 on 5 matching bases. Trimming shortened V by 4 bases and J by 3 bases, and 20 bases separated the two germline ends. Germline V gene data show CDR1 as SGHRS and CDR2 as YFSETQ. The CDR3 is 16 residues long. CDR3 bases: TGCGCCAGCAGCCATGGACCTGTCGGGGAAAACTACGAGCAGTACTTC. It is translated as CASSHGPVGENYEQYF.

J is TRBJ2-3 and V is TRBV2; 7 bases align to TRBD1. Germline CDR1 and CDR2: SNHLY and FYNNEI. The trim removed 6 bases at V and 2 bases at J, leaving 5 bases unmatched. CDR3 length: 14 amino acids. The CDR3 DNA follows: TGTGCCAGCAGCCGGGACAGACACACAGATACGCAGTATTTT. This encodes CASSRDRHTDTQYF.

This chain links TRBV7-2 with TRBJ2-7; 12 bases agree with TRBD2. CDR1 and CDR2 (germline): SGHTA, FQGNSA. J gave up 7 bases and V 1 base, and 8 bases lay outside the gene matches. The CDR3 totals 16 residues. CDR3 bases: TGTGCCAGCAGCTTAGGTTGGACTAGCGGGGTGTATGAGCAGTACTTC. Its translation: CASSLGWTSGVYEQYF.

The chain joins TRBV5-8 to TRBJ1-1, with D hard to call. The V end was cut by 3 bases, the J end by 0 bases, with 9 bases between. This CDR3 comprises 14 residues. In germline, CDR1 is SGHTS, CDR2 YDEGEE. CDR3 in amino acids: CASSSVPMNTEAFF. The DNA of the CDR3 is TGTGCCAGCAGCTCCGTTCCCATGAACACTGAAGCTTTCTTT.

V usage is TRBV14 and J usage is TRBJ2-2, with 11 bases matching TRBD2. The CDR3 covers 16 residues. The V gene's germline CDR1 is SGHDN and CDR2 FVKESK. The trim removed 0 bases at V and 6 bases at J, leaving 3 bases unmatched. The CDR3 DNA is TGTGCCAGCAGCCAAGAGGCACTAGCGGGAGCCGGGGAGCTGTTTTTT. It translates to CASSQEALAGAGELFF.

V and J are TRBV4-1 and TRBJ1-5; D is perhaps TRBD1 (5 bases). Trimming took off 1 base at V and 7 bases at J, with 14 bases between the two ends. CDR1 is MGHRA, CDR2 YSYEKL, per germline. The CDR3 runs 15 residues. CDR3 DNA sequence: TGCGCCAGCAGCCAAGTACAGGCAGCAGGGCAGCCCCAGCATTTT. This encodes CASSQVQAAGQPQHF.

This clone was seen more than once but under ten times. This sequence joins TRBV27 and TRBJ1-2; D is unresolved. The CDR3 extends over 13 amino acids. Per the germline V gene, CDR1 is MNHEY and CDR2 is SMNVEV (reference sequence). V was cut by 2 bases and J by 2 bases, with 6 bases left in between. The CDR3 sequence is CASSLSRNYGYTF. In DNA, the CDR3 is TGTGCCAGCAGTTTAAGTCGGAACTATGGCTACACCTTC.

The chain combines TRBV6-1 with TRBJ1-3; D is ambiguous. The CDR3 extends over 13 amino acids. Germline values: CDR1 MNHNS, CDR2 SASEGT. Trimming took 5 bases from V and 4 from J, leaving 9 bases between them. The CDR3 bases are TGTGCCAGCAGTCGGGGTACAGGAAACACCATATATTTT. It translates to CASSRGTGNTIYF.

The rearrangement uses TRBV9 and TRBJ2-1; weak D call: TRBD2 (6 bases). Deletions cut 0 bases from V and 2 bases from J, with 9 bases between. CDR1 and CDR2 from the germline V gene are SGDLS and YYNGEE. CDR3 length: 15 amino acids. The DNA for the CDR3 is TGTGCCAGCAGCGTAGATCTAGCGACCTACAATGAGCAGTTCTTC. Protein: CASSVDLATYNEQFF.

This rearrangement joins TRBV5-1 to TRBJ2-1; TRBD2 agrees at 7 bases. Germline V gene data show CDR1 as SGHRS and CDR2 as YFSETQ. CDR3 length: 15 residues. Losses at the gene ends were 3 bases for V and 8 bases for J; bases not matched to a gene: 11. In DNA form, the CDR3 reads TGCGCCAGCAGCTGGCGGGAGCCGACTCTCTATGAGCAGTTCTTC. Translating gives CASSWREPTLYEQFF. Using reference TRBV5-1 and TRBJ2-1 for the parts outside the CDR3, the full variable domain is KAGVTQTPRYLIKTRGQQVTLSCSPISGHRSVSWYQQTPGQGLQFLFEYFSETQRNKGNFPGRFSGRQFSNSRSEMNVSTLELGDSALYLCASSWREPTLYEQFFGPGTRLTVL.